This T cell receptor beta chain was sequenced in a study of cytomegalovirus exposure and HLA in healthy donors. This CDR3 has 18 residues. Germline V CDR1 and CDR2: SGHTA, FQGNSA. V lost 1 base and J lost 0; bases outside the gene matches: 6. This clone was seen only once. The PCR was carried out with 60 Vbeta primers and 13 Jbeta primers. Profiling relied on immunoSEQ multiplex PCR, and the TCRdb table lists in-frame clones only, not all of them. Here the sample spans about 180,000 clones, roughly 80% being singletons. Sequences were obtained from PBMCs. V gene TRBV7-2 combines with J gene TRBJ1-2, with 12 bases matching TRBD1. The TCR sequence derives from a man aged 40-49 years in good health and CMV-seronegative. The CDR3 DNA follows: TGTGCCAGCAGCTTAGATGGGACAGGGGGCAGGACTAACTATGGCTACACCTTC. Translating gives CASSLDGTGGRTNYGYTF.